The sample holds a few counts of the clone carrying this T cell receptor beta chain. The source of the sample is a study of T-cell reconstitution after alpha-beta-depleted transplantation in children. It was with unique molecular identifiers that the TCRbeta library was prepared. TCRdb itself ran the PCR reads through MiXCR, one entry per CDR3 protein. Among 700,000 to 950,000 distinct CDR3 sequences listed, approximately 15% were seen once. Germline loops: CDR1 SGHVS, CDR2 FQNEAQ. The CDR3 runs to 16 residues. V was clipped by 3 bases and J by 7 bases; unmatched bases: 15. The clonotype was recovered from a male patient between 5 and 17 years old who had a stem cell transplant for acute lymphoblastic leukemia, so the T cells may come from the graft donor. The source material was PBMCs, mostly from graft donor cells, sampled 360 days after TCRalphabeta/CD19-depleted stem cell transplant. The chain combines TRBV7-8 with TRBJ2-7; 7 nucleotides line up with TRBD1. The CDR3 DNA sequence: TGTGCCAGCAGCTTCCCCGACGGGACAGCCGAAGGGGAGCAGTACTTC. Residues: CASSFPDGTAEGEQYF.